This TCR beta chain was identified in a study of tumor-infiltrating lymphocytes in primary liver carcinoma. Unsorted bulk tissue, roughly 20-32 mg of it, served as the source for co-extraction of RNA and DNA. Each tumor sample had over 90% viable tumor cells. Findings of the study overall: Between tumor regions, pairs overlapped more than tumor-adjacent and tumor-blood pairs did. It was in tumors, not blood, that the top-250-clone fraction was significantly higher (p = 0.039).

Germline V gene lookup returns CDR1 GTSNPN and CDR2 SVGIG (reference sequence). V trimming: 0 bases; J trimming: 5 bases; junction bases outside the gene matches: 5. The CDR3 is 14 amino acids. This clonotype was counted ten times or more. Its antigen is undetermined. Synthesis of TCR beta cDNA was carried out from 450 to 650 ng total RNA with a constant-region primer. Three nested multiplex PCR rounds, a slightly modified ARM-PCR, produced the libraries for TCR beta. Two initial PCR rounds of around 9 cycles each paired TRBV1-TRBV30 forward primers with a C-beta reverse primer. TCRdb redid the calling of the multiplex PCR reads with MiXCR, one entry per CDR3 protein. Among 100,000 or so distinct CDR3 sequences, around two thirds were seen once, and the ten largest hold around 9.5%.

This TCR was recovered from a woman aged 60-75 years with primary liver carcinoma and hepatitis B virus infection. The material sequenced was liver tumor tissue from sampling region 5. Subset reported: tumor region T5, tumor centre. J is TRBJ2-3 and V is TRBV30; 7 nucleotides align to TRBD2. CDR3 protein: CAWSVGGSGDTQYF. CDR3 DNA sequence: TGTGCCTGGAGTGTGGGGGGGAGTGGAGATACGCAGTATTTT.